These 20 T cell receptor beta chains originate from one sample sequenced in a study of immune heterogeneity within non-small cell lung tumors (dated by TCRdb to the late 2010s). The TCR template was genomic DNA extracted from bulk tumor tissue, and approximately 630 ng of gDNA was amplified for each sample. During surgery, several biopsies were collected from each primary tumor and placed as far from one another as possible within the tumor mass. The study cohort was described as untreated, and patients were newly diagnosed NSCLC cases undergoing curative surgery. The run used a HiSeq X Ten. A multiplex PCR system amplified the TCR beta CDR3 region, with a first 10-cycle round using 32 V-gene forward and 13 J-gene reverse primers. The public reads were run again by TCRdb, first through fastp at Q25 and then through MiXCR, and only productive beta chains were kept. Each record represents a unique CDR3 protein, reported with the most common genes and DNA among its rows. The sample table records under 4,500 distinct CDR3 sequences; around 25% of these occur just once. The ten top clones hold 9% to 15% of the sample.

Sequenced material: lung tumor tissue. These receptors were taken from a man in his sixties with non-small cell lung cancer.

In its sample, this clonotype was seen a few times. The J gene is TRBJ2-4, the V gene TRBV2; D is undetermined. The germline V gene has CDR1 SNHLY and CDR2 FYNNEI. The CDR3 has 14 residues. V was clipped by 6 bases and J by 8 bases, with 17 bases between them. The chain's CDR3 is CASRGPRAGDIQYF. CDR3 in DNA: TGTGCCAGCAGAGGTCCCCGAGCTGGAGACATTCAGTACTTC.

The chain recombines TRBV27 with TRBJ2-1, with 10 bases that match TRBD1. With V trimmed by 2 bases and J by 7 bases, 2 bases remained unmatched. This CDR3 region has 14 residues. CDR1 and CDR2 from the germline V gene are MNHEY and SMNVEV (reference sequence). The CDR3 sequence: CASSLDRGRNEQFF. DNA of the CDR3: TGTGCCAGCAGTTTAGACAGGGGGCGAAATGAGCAGTTCTTC.

A word on this clonotype: A read error may produce the germline difference seen at one junction end. The V call is TRBV5-5, the J call TRBJ1-5, with a possible D match to TRBD1 (6 bases). This CDR3 region has 16 residues. Germline CDR1 is SGHKS and CDR2 is YYEKEE (reference sequence). CDR3 DNA: TGTGCCAGCAGCTCGGGGGGCACTTATAGCAATCATCCCCATCATTTT. It specifies CASSSGGTYSNHPHHF. The complete variable domain, with remaining parts taken from reference TRBV5-5 and TRBJ1-5, reads DAGVTQSPTHLIKTRGQQVTLRCSPISGHKSVSWYQQVLGQGPQFIFQYYEKEERGRGNFPDRFSARQFPNYSSELNVNALLLGDSALYLCASSSGGTYSNHPHHFGDGTRLSIL.

The chain combines TRBV7-9 with TRBJ2-1; tentative D call: TRBD1 (6 bases). This CDR3 is built from 14 residues. V was pared by 7 bases and J by 1 base, with 11 bases between. Germline CDR1 reads SEHNR; CDR2 reads FQNEAQ (reference sequence). The CDR3 protein is CASTKGVSYNEQFF. The CDR3 DNA follows: TGTGCCAGCACCAAGGGGGTGTCCTACAATGAGCAGTTCTTC.

The rearrangement joins TRBV5-1 to TRBJ2-7; a possible D gene is TRBD1 (6 bases). CDR3 length equals 15 residues. Germline-derived CDR1 and CDR2 are SGHRS and YFSETQ. V shed 4 bases and J shed 2 bases, with 16 bases lying between them. CDR3 amino acids: CASSPDSWGPYEQYF. The DNA for the CDR3 is TGCGCCAGCAGCCCCGATTCCTGGGGGCCCTACGAGCAGTACTTC.

This clonotype is categorized as medium-sized. The chain has TRBV3-1 and TRBJ2-5; D is undetermined. CDR1 LGHDT and CDR2 YNNKEL come from the germline V gene (reference sequence). The CDR3 runs 12 residues. Between the trimmed V and J ends, which lost 6 bases and 2 bases, there was a span of 7 bases. The CDR3 DNA is TGTGCCAGCAGTCGGGTACAAGAGACCCAGTACTTC. It translates to CASSRVQETQYF.

V usage is TRBV6-2 or TRBV6-3 and J usage is TRBJ2-1; the D is unclear. The CDR3 is made up of 11 amino acids. The V gene lost 5 bases and the J gene lost 12 bases, with 11 bases spanning the gap. The germline gives CDR1 MNHEY, CDR2 SVGEGT. CDR3 sequence: CASSVGSAQFF. The CDR3 DNA sequence: TGTGCCAGCAGTGTGGGGTCGGCGCAGTTCTTC.

The chain is built from TRBV6-2 or TRBV6-3 and TRBJ1-1, with D unclear. From germline, CDR1 is MNHEY and CDR2 SVGEGT. V shed 6 bases and J shed 3 bases, with 8 bases lying between them. There are 12 residues in the CDR3. The CDR3 DNA follows: TGTGCCAGCAGAGTACCGGACACTGAAGCTTTCTTT. As protein: CASRVPDTEAFF.

This clonotype is judged medium-sized. This chain joins TRBV7-2 and TRBJ2-3; a weak D match, TRBD2 (6 bases). CDR1 SGHTA and CDR2 FQGNSA come from the germline V gene. The CDR3 has 17 amino acids. V lost 1 base to trimming and J lost 0 bases, with 14 bases between them. CDR3 protein: CASSLGFLGRSTDTQYF. In DNA, the CDR3 is TGTGCCAGCAGCTTAGGTTTCCTGGGGAGGAGCACAGATACGCAGTATTTT.

This clonotype was recorded only once. The V gene is TRBV24-1, the J gene TRBJ1-2; D not certain. Germline V lookup: CDR1 KGHDR, CDR2 SFDVKD. The ends were cut back, 6 bases at V and 2 bases at J, with 9 bases in the middle. The CDR3 has 13 amino acids. In DNA form, the CDR3 reads TGTGCCACCAGTACTGGGGTCAACTATGGCTACACCTTC. Residues: CATSTGVNYGYTF.

In this sample, this clonotype is medium-sized (0.01 to 0.1%). J is TRBJ2-7 and V is TRBV4-1; TRBD2 matches 12 bases. CDR3 length: 15 amino acids. V trimming: 1 base; J trimming: 6 bases; junction bases outside the gene matches: 4. The germline gives CDR1 MGHRA, CDR2 YSYEKL. The CDR3 coding sequence is TGCGCCAGCAGCCAAGTGACTAGCGGGAGTGGCGAGCAGTACTTC. It translates to CASSQVTSGSGEQYF.

By sample share, this clonotype is medium-sized. V usage is TRBV7-9 and J usage is TRBJ1-2; 8 nucleotides align to TRBD1. The CDR3 extends over 13 amino acids. The V segment lost 5 bases and the J segment 7 bases; nucleotides outside the gene matches: 6. The germline gives CDR1 SEHNR, CDR2 FQNEAQ (reference sequence). The CDR3 DNA reads TGTGCCAGCAGCAAGGGGACAGGAGGTGGCTACACCTTC. Its protein is CASSKGTGGGYTF. The full variable domain, in which reference TRBV7-9 and TRBJ1-2 provide the parts outside the CDR3, is DTGVSQNPRHKITKRGQNVTFRCDPISEHNRLYWYRQTLGQGPEFLTYFQNEAQLEKSRLLSDRFSAERPKGSFSTLEIQRTEQGDSAMYLCASSKGTGGGYTFGSGTRLTVV.

This clonotype was found a few times. V is TRBV24-1 and J is TRBJ2-1; 8 bases agree with TRBD2. The ends lost 12 bases at V and 0 bases at J; junction bases unmatched: 21. Germline CDR1 and CDR2: KGHDR and SFDVKD. The CDR3 is 19 amino acids. The CDR3 region has the DNA TGTGCCGAAGCTCGGCCGGGGATAGCGGGACGGAGCTCCTACAATGAGCAGTTCTTC. Its translation is CAEARPGIAGRSSYNEQFF.

DNA of the CDR3: TGTGCCAGCAACAAAGGGGGGTCGAACACTGAAGCTTTCTTT. This gives the protein CASNKGGSNTEAFF. The J gene is TRBJ1-1, the V gene TRBV7-8, with a weak D call TRBD1 (6 bases). This CDR3 is 14 amino acids long. V lost 7 bases, J lost 1 base, and 13 bases lay in between. Germline V CDR1 and CDR2: SGHVS, FQNEAQ. Filled out from reference TRBV7-8 and TRBJ1-1, the complete variable domain reads GAGVSQSPRYKVAKRGQDVALRCDPISGHVSLFWYQQALGQGPEFLTYFQNEAQLDKSGLPSDRFFAERPEGSVSTLKIQRTQQEDSAVYLCASNKGGSNTEAFFGQGTRLTVV.

V usage is TRBV3-1 and J usage is TRBJ2-1; D uncertain. The CDR3 is 18 amino acids. In germline, CDR1 is LGHDT, CDR2 YNNKEL (reference sequence). Trimming left V 0 bases short and J 5 bases short, with 20 bases between. DNA of the CDR3: TGTGCCAGCAGCCAAGAGTGGGTAAAGGGTCGTGGCAACAATGAGCAGTTCTTC. This encodes CASSQEWVKGRGNNEQFF.

The table lists this clonotype with a few counts. The V and J genes are TRBV7-2 and TRBJ2-5; 7 nucleotides agree with TRBD2. The germline CDR1 and CDR2 sequences are SGHTA and FQGNSA. The CDR3 has 16 residues. Trimming at V came to 0 bases and at J to 5 bases, leaving 9 bases not matched to a gene. The CDR3 loop is CASSLAWRGRSETQYF. CDR3 sequence (DNA): TGTGCCAGCAGCTTAGCTTGGCGGGGGAGGTCGGAGACCCAGTACTTC.

Worth noting for this clonotype: One end of the junction is discordant with germline, which a read error may explain. The genes are TRBV5-6 and TRBJ1-2; D remains ambiguous. CDR3 length: 15 residues. The V gene's germline CDR1 is SGHDT and CDR2 YYEEEE. The CDR3 DNA sequence: TGTGCCAGAAGCTTGATAATGCTGGCGAACTATGGCTACACCTTC. Protein product: CARSLIMLANYGYTF.

The chain employs TRBV6-5 and TRBJ2-7, with D tentatively TRBD2 (7 bases). Germline assignment: CDR1 MNHEY and CDR2 SVGAGI. The CDR3 extends over 15 amino acids. V gave up 2 bases and J gave up 7 bases, with 18 bases separating them. DNA for the CDR3: TGTGCCAGCAGTTACACCCGAGGGGGGGCACGGGAGCAGTACTTC. This translates into CASSYTRGGAREQYF.

This clonotype is deemed medium-sized. This chain joins TRBV5-1 and TRBJ2-2, with 7 bases aligning to TRBD2. The germline gives CDR1 SGHRS, CDR2 YFSETQ. CDR3 length equals 16 residues. V dropped 4 bases and J dropped 0; count of bases not matched to a gene: 6. The CDR3 sequence is CASSDGRGTNTGELFF. In DNA form, the CDR3 reads TGCGCCAGCAGCGATGGGCGGGGGACGAACACCGGGGAGCTGTTTTTT.

This clonotype is labeled as medium-sized. This sequence joins TRBV20-1 and TRBJ2-7; no clear D. Trimming took 6 bases from V and 0 from J, leaving 12 bases between them. Looked up from germline, CDR1 is DFQATT and CDR2 is SNEGSKA (reference sequence). This CDR3 spans 13 amino acids. The DNA for the CDR3 is TGCAGTGCGAACGGACGAAACTCCTACGAGCAGTACTTC. This translates into CSANGRNSYEQYF.